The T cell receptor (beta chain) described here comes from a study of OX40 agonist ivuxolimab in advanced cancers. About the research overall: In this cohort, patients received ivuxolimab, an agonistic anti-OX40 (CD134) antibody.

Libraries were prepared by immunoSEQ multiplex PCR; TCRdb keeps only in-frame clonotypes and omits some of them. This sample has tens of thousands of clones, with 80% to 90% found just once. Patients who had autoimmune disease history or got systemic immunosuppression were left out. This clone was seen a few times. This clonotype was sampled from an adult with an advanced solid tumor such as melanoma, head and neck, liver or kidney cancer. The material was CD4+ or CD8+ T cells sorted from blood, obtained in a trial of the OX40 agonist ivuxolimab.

The CDR3 DNA reads as TGTGCCAGCAGCTTAGATTCAGGACAGGGGGCTTCTGGGGCCAACGTCCTGACTTTC. Translating it yields CASSLDSGQGASGANVLTF. The V gene is TRBV11-2, the J gene TRBJ2-6; 11 nucleotides line up with TRBD1. With 0 bases clipped from V and 1 base from J, the junction kept 5 bases outside the gene matches. The CDR3 totals 19 residues. Germline CDR1 reads SGHAT; CDR2 reads FQNNGV.